The entry that follows covers one T cell receptor (beta chain) sequence. The V segment lost 5 bases and the J segment 2 bases; nucleotides outside the gene matches: 3. Germline CDR1 SEHNR, CDR2 FQNEAQ (reference sequence). The CDR3 covers 15 residues. The PCR used 60 Vbeta and 13 Jbeta primers. Original processing methods: Counted up in a later analysis, unique TCR beta chains came to about 83 million, with roughly 11 million shared. TCRdb keeps only in-frame clones here, not all; method: immunoSEQ multiplex PCR. Clonal size and the V and J genes are those of that table, whereas D and trimming came from the DNA. The repertoire holds about 160,000 clones, around four fifths seen once, with 1.3% to 1.5% in the top ten. These data are taken from a study of cytomegalovirus exposure and HLA in healthy donors.

The chain recombines TRBV7-9 with TRBJ1-6; 7 bases are a match to TRBD1. The material sequenced was PBMCs. This clonotype was obtained from a woman aged 30 to 39 in good health and CMV-seronegative. CDR3 residues: CASSGGQTYNSPLHF. As DNA, the CDR3 is TGTGCCAGCAGCGGGGGACAGACCTATAATTCACCCCTCCACTTT.